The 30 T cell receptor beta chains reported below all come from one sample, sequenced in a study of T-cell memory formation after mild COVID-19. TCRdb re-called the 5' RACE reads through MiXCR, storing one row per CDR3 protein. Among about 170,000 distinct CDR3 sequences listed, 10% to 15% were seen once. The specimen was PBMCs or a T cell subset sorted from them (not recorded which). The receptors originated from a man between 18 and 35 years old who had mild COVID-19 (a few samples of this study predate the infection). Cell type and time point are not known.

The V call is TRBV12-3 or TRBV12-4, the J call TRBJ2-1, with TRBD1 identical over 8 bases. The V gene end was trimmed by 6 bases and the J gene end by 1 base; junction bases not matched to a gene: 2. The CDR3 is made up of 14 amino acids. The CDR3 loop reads CASRDRESYNEQFF. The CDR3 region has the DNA TGTGCCAGCAGGGACAGGGAGTCCTACAATGAGCAGTTCTTC.

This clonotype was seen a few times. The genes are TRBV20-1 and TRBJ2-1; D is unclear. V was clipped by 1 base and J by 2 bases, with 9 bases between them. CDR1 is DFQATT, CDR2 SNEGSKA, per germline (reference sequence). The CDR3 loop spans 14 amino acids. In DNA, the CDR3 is TGCAGTGCTAGAGCAGACTCAACCTACAATGAGCAGTTCTTC. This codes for CSARADSTYNEQFF.

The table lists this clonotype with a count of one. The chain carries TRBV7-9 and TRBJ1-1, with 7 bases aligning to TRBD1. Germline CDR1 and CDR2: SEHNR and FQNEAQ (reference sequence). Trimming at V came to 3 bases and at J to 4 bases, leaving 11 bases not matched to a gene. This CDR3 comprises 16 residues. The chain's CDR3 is CASSFRPGGRSTEAFF. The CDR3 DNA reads TGTGCCAGCAGCTTTAGGCCAGGGGGACGATCCACTGAAGCTTTCTTT.

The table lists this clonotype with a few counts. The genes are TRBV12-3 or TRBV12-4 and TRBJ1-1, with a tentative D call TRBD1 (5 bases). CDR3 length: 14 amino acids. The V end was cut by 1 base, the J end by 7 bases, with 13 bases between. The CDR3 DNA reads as TGTGCCAGCAGTTTAGGGTACAGGAGGGGTGAAGCTTTCTTT. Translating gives CASSLGYRRGEAFF.

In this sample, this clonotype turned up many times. Here the CDR3 reads CSALNRGGYGYTF. The CDR3 nucleotides read TGCAGTGCCCTCAACAGGGGGGGCTATGGCTACACCTTC. The chain recombines TRBV20-1 with TRBJ1-2, with 8 bases fitting TRBD1. Germline CDR1 DFQATT, CDR2 SNEGSKA (reference sequence). The CDR3 is 13 amino acids. The V gene end was trimmed by 6 bases and the J gene end by 4 bases; junction bases not matched to a gene: 7.

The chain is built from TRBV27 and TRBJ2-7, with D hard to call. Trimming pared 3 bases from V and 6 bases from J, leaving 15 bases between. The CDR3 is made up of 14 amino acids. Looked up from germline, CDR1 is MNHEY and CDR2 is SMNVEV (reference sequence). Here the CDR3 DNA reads TGTGCCAGCAGTTTTCTGGGCGCCTTGGGCGAGCAGTACTTC. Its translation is CASSFLGALGEQYF.

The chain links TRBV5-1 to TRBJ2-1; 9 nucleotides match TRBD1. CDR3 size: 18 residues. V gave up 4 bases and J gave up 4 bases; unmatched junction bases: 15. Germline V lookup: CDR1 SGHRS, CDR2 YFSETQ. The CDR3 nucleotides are TGCGCCAGCAGCCGTGAACAGGGGGCCGCGAGAGGATACAATGAGCAGTTCTTC. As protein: CASSREQGAARGYNEQFF.

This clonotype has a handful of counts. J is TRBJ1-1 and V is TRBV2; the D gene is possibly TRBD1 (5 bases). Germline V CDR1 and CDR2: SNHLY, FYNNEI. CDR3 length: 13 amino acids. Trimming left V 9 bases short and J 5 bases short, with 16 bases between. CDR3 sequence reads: CASSGTVGTEAFF. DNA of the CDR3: TGTGCCAGTTCCGGGACGGTGGGGACTGAAGCTTTCTTT.

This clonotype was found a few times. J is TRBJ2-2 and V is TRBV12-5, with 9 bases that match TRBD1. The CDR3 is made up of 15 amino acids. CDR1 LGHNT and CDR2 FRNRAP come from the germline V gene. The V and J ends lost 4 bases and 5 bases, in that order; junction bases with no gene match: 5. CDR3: CASGYRDRETGELFF. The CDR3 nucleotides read TGTGCTAGTGGTTACCGGGACAGGGAAACCGGGGAGCTGTTTTTT.

The CDR3: CSARQGFIQPQHF. The CDR3 nucleotides read TGCAGTGCTAGACAGGGTTTCATTCAGCCCCAGCATTTT. V usage is TRBV20-1 and J usage is TRBJ1-5; TRBD1 is a possible D gene (5 bases). The CDR3 is made up of 13 amino acids. Germline CDR1 reads DFQATT; CDR2 reads SNEGSKA (reference sequence). Trimming took 2 bases from V and 6 from J, leaving 11 bases between them.

CDR3 DNA sequence: TGCGCCAGCAGCCTCTCGCTGGCTAATCCTGAAGCTTTCTTT. This translates into CASSLSLANPEAFF. The chain has TRBV4-3 and TRBJ1-1; the D is unclear. Trimming removed 4 bases from V and 6 bases from J, with 15 bases in between. Germline V gives CDR1 LGHNA, CDR2 YSLEER. The CDR3 contains 14 residues.

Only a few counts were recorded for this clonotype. CDR3 sequence (DNA): TGCGCCAGCAGCTTGGGGACAGGGGAAAACATTCAGTACTTC. This translates into CASSLGTGENIQYF. The rearrangement joins TRBV5-1 to TRBJ2-4; 9 nucleotides agree with TRBD1. The CDR3 runs 14 residues. Germline CDR1 and CDR2: SGHRS and YFSETQ. The J segment lost 5 bases and the V segment lost 0 bases, leaving 0 bases of the junction unmatched. Full variable domain (outside the CDR3, taken from reference TRBV5-1 and TRBJ2-4): KAGVTQTPRYLIKTRGQQVTLSCSPISGHRSVSWYQQTPGQGLQFLFEYFSETQRNKGNFPGRFSGRQFSNSRSEMNVSTLELGDSALYLCASSLGTGENIQYFGAGTRLSVL.

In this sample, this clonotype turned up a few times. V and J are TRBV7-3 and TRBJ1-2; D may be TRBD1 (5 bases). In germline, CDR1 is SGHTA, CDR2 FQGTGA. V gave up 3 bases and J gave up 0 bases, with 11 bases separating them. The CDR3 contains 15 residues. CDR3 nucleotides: TGTGCCAGCAGCTTGGGGCCCGGGGCTAACTATGGCTACACCTTC. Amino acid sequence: CASSLGPGANYGYTF.

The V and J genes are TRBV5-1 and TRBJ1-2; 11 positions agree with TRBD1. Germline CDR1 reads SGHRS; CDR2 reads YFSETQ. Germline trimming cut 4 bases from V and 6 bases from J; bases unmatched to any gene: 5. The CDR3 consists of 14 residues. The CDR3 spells CASSADRGLDGYTF. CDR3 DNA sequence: TGCGCCAGCAGCGCGGACAGGGGGCTGGATGGCTACACCTTC. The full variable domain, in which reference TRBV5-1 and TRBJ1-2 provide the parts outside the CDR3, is KAGVTQTPRYLIKTRGQQVTLSCSPISGHRSVSWYQQTPGQGLQFLFEYFSETQRNKGNFPGRFSGRQFSNSRSEMNVSTLELGDSALYLCASSADRGLDGYTFGSGTRLTVV.

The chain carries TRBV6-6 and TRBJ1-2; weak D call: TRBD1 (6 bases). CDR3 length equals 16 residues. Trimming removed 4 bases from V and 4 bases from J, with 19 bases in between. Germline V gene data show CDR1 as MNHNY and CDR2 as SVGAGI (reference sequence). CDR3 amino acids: CASSWGASRQAYGYTF. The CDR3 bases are TGTGCCAGCAGTTGGGGAGCCTCAAGACAGGCCTATGGCTACACCTTC.

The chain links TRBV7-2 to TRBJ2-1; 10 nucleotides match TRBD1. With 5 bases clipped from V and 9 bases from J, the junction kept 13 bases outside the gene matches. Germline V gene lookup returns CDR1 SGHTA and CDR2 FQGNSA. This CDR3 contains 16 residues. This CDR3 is CASSPPWTGGGFEQFF. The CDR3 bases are TGTGCCAGCAGCCCTCCCTGGACAGGGGGAGGATTTGAGCAGTTCTTC.

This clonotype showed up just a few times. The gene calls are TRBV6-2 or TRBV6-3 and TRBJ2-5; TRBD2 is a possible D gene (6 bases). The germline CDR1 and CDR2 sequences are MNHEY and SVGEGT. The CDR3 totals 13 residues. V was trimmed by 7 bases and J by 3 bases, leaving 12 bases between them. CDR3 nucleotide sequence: TGTGCCAGCACCACGGGGGAAGAAGAGACCCAGTACTTC. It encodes CASTTGEEETQYF.

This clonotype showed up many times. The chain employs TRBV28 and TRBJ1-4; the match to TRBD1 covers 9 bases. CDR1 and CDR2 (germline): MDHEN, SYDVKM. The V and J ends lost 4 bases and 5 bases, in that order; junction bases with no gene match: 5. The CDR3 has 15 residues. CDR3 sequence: CASSSLTGGNEKLFF. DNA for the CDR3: TGTGCCAGCAGTTCCCTGACAGGGGGAAATGAAAAACTGTTTTTT.

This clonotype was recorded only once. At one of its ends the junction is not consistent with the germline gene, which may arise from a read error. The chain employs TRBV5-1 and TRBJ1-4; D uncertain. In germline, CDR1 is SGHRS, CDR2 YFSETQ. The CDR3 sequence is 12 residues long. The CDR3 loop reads CASSLENEKLLF. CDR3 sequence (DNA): TGCGCCAGCAGCTTGGAGAATGAAAAACTGTTATTT.

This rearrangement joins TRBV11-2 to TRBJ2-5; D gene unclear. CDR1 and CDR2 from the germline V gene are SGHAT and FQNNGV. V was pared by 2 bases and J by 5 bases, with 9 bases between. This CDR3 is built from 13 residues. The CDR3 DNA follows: TGTGCCAGCAGCTTAACCGCCGGGGAGACCCAGTACTTC. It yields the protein CASSLTAGETQYF.

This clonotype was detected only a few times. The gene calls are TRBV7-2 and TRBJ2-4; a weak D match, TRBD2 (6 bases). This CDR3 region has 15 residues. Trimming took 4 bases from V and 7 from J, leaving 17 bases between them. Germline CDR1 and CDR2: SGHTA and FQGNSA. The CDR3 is CASSSVSLEGNIQYF. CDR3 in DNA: TGTGCCAGCAGCTCCGTGTCCTTGGAGGGGAACATTCAGTACTTC. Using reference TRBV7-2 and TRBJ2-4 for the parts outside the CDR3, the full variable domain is GAGVSQSPSNKVTEKGKDVELRCDPISGHTALYWYRQSLGQGLEFLIYFQGNSAPDKSGLPSDRFSAERTGGSVSTLTIQRTQQEDSAVYLCASSSVSLEGNIQYFGAGTRLSVL.

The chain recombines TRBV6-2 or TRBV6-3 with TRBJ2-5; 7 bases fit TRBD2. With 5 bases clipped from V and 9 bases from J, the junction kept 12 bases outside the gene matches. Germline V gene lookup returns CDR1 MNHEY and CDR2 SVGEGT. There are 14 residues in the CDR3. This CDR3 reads CASSTGSASGAQYF. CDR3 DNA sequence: TGTGCCAGCAGTACCGGGTCGGCCAGCGGGGCCCAGTACTTC.

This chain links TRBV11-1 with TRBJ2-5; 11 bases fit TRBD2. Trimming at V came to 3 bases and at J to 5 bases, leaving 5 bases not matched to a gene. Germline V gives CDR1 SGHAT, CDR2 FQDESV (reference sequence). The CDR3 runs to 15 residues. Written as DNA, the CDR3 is TGTGCCAGCAGCTTTGGGACTAGCGGACTGGAGACCCAGTACTTC. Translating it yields CASSFGTSGLETQYF. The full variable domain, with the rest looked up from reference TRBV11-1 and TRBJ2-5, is EAEVAQSPRYKITEKSQAVAFWCDPISGHATLYWYRQILGQGPELLVQFQDESVVDDSQLPKDRFSAERLKGVDSTLKIQPAELGDSAMYLCASSFGTSGLETQYFGPGTRLLVL.

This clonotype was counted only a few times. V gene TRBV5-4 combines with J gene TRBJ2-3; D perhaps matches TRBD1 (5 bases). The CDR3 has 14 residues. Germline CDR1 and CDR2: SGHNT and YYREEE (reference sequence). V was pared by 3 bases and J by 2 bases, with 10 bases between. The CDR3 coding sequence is TGTGCCAGCAGCTCGCGGACAATCACAGATACGCAGTATTTT. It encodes CASSSRTITDTQYF.

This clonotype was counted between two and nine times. DNA for the CDR3: TGTGCCACCAGCAGAGATGGGGGTATACCCCTCCACTTT. Its protein is CATSRDGGIPLHF. The chain carries TRBV15 and TRBJ1-6; weak D call: TRBD1 (5 bases). V gave up 0 bases and J gave up 12 bases, with 9 bases separating them. CDR3 length: 13 amino acids. CDR1 and CDR2 from the germline V gene are LNHNV and YYDKDF (reference sequence).

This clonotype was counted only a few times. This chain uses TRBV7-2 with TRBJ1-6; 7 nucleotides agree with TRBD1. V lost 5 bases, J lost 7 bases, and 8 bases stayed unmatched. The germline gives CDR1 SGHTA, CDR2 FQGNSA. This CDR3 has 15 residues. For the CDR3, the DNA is TGTGCCAGCAGCGTCTTGACAGGGCTCAATTCACCCCTCCACTTT. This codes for CASSVLTGLNSPLHF.

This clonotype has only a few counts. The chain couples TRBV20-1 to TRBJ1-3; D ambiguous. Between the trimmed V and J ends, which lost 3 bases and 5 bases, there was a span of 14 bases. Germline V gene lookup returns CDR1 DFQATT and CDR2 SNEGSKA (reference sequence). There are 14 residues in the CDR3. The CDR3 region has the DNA TGCAGTGCTAGTCGTCAGGTGGGCAGAAACACCATATATTTT. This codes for CSASRQVGRNTIYF.

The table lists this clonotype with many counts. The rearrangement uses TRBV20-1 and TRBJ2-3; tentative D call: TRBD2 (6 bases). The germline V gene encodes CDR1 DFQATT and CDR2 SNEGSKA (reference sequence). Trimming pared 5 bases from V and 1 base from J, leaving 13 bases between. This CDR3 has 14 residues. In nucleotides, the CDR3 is TGCAGTGCTCCCCGGCGGGGAGGCACAGATACGCAGTATTTT. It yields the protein CSAPRRGGTDTQYF.

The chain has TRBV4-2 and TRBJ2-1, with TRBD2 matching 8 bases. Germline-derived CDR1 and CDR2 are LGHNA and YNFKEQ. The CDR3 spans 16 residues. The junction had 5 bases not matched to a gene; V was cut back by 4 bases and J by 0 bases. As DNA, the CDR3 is TGTGCCAGCAGCCCTAGCGGGTCGAGCTCCTACAATGAGCAGTTCTTC. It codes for CASSPSGSSSYNEQFF.

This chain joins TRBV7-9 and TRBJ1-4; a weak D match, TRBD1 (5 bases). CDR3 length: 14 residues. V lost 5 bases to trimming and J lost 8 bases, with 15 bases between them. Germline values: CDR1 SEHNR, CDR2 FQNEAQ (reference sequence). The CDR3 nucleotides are TGTGCCAGCAGCCCCATGACGAGACAGGAAAAACTGTTTTTT. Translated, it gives CASSPMTRQEKLFF.